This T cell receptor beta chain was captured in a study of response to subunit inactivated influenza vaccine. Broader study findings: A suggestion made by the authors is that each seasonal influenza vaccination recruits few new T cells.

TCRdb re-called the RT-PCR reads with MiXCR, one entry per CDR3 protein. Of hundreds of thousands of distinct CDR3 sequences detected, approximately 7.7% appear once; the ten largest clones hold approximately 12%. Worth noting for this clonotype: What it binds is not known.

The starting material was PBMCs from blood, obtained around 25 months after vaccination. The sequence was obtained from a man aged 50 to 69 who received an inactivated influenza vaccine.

CDR3 residues: CASSADPFGTAKPAYEQYF. For the CDR3, the DNA is TGTGCCAGCAGCGCAGACCCCTTCGGGACAGCCAAACCCGCGTACGAGCAGTACTTC. The V call is TRBV21-1, the J call TRBJ2-7; the table assigns TRBD1, which was not confirmed against the DNA. TRBV21-1 is a listed pseudogene. The CDR3 totals 19 residues.